The entry that follows covers one TCR beta chain sequence. The target antigen is unknown. This sample was taken from a study of cytomegalovirus exposure and HLA in healthy donors. Whole-study findings and limits: What was likely a sequencing artifact was a cluster of highly shared sequence variants.

The PCR employed 60 Vbeta primers together with 13 Jbeta primers. Using immunoSEQ multiplex PCR, the repertoire was profiled, and TCRdb retains in-frame clones only, with some absent. The sample lists about 200,000 clones, 86% occurring once. V was trimmed by 6 bases and J by 0 bases, leaving 17 bases between them. Germline V gene lookup returns CDR1 LNHDA and CDR2 SQIVND (reference sequence). This CDR3 spans 16 amino acids. This receptor was taken from a woman aged 25 to 39 in good health and CMV-seronegative. Sequencing was performed on PBMCs. The genes are TRBV19 and TRBJ2-5, with D perhaps matching TRBD1 (6 bases). The CDR3 DNA reads as TGTGCCAGTAGCCCCGGGCCAGGGACATACCAAGAGACCCAGTACTTC. This sequence encodes CASSPGPGTYQETQYF.